The 25 T cell receptor beta chains listed next were all sequenced from one sample in a study of T cells after yellow fever vaccination. TCRdb ran MiXCR on the 5' RACE reads and lists one entry per CDR3 protein. This sample has over 20,000 distinct CDR3 sequences, with under 5.5% found just once. The source was PBMCs, either bulk or a sorted T-cell subset (CD4+, CD8+, memory, or dextramer-sorted; not recorded which), collected 15 days after the yellow fever booster vaccination. These receptors came from a man aged 30 to 39 who received the YFV17D yellow fever vaccine.

This clonotype was observed many times. This sequence joins TRBV7-9 and TRBJ2-1; perhaps TRBD2 as D (6 bases). Between the trimmed V and J ends, which lost 4 bases and 6 bases, there was a span of 16 bases. From germline, CDR1 is SEHNR and CDR2 FQNEAQ (reference sequence). This CDR3 has 15 amino acids. CDR3 region: CASSSGTGVINEQFF. The CDR3 DNA reads TGTGCCAGCAGCTCCGGGACGGGGGTTATCAATGAGCAGTTCTTC.

This clonotype came up many times. The chain recombines TRBV6-1 with TRBJ2-1; TRBD2 matches 8 bases. V dropped 5 bases and J dropped 2; count of bases not matched to a gene: 5. The V gene's germline CDR1 is MNHNS and CDR2 SASEGT. This CDR3 spans 15 amino acids. The CDR3 sequence: CASSTGRVTYNEQFF. The CDR3 DNA is TGTGCCAGCAGTACCGGGAGGGTCACCTACAATGAGCAGTTCTTC.

This clonotype has at least ten counts. The chain has TRBV5-1 and TRBJ2-1, with 11 bases aligning to TRBD2. After removal of 1 base from V and 5 bases from J, the junction contained 5 bases not matched to a gene. The length of the CDR3 is 16 residues. Per the germline V gene, CDR1 is SGHRS and CDR2 is YFSETQ. CDR3 sequence reads: CASSLRGLAANNEQFF. The CDR3 nucleotides are TGCGCCAGCAGCTTGCGGGGACTAGCGGCCAACAATGAGCAGTTCTTC.

This clonotype was seen repeatedly, ten times or more. V usage is TRBV5-1 and J usage is TRBJ2-3; tentative D call: TRBD2 (6 bases). The CDR3 length is 13 residues. Germline values: CDR1 SGHRS, CDR2 YFSETQ. The ends were cut back, 3 bases at V and 5 bases at J, with 10 bases in the middle. DNA for the CDR3: TGCGCCAGCAGCTACGTGGAGGGAGATACGCAGTATTTT. It translates to CASSYVEGDTQYF.

By proportion, this clonotype is medium-sized. The V call is TRBV24-1, the J call TRBJ2-1, with TRBD2 matching 8 bases. V was clipped by 4 bases and J by 6 bases; unmatched bases: 7. The germline V gene has CDR1 KGHDR and CDR2 SFDVKD. The CDR3 has 15 residues. In nucleotides, the CDR3 is TGTGCCACCAGTGACCCAACTAGCGGAGGCAATGAGCAGTTCTTC. It yields the protein CATSDPTSGGNEQFF.

This clonotype was recorded at least ten times. The genes are TRBV11-2 and TRBJ2-4; D unresolved. Trimming cost V 5 bases and J 3 bases, with 5 bases left between them. This CDR3 contains 12 residues. The V gene's germline CDR1 is SGHAT and CDR2 FQNNGV. CDR3 amino acids: CASSEDKNIQYF. In DNA, the CDR3 is TGTGCCAGCAGCGAGGACAAAAACATTCAGTACTTC.

The table lists this clonotype with many counts. V and J are TRBV20-1 and TRBJ2-7, with 8 nucleotides matching TRBD2. The germline CDR1 and CDR2 sequences are DFQATT and SNEGSKA (reference sequence). The CDR3 consists of 13 residues. V lost 7 bases to trimming and J lost 0 bases; unmatched junction nucleotides: 5. CDR3 nucleotides: TGCAGTGTCAGACTAGCGAACTCCTACGAGCAGTACTTC. Translated: CSVRLANSYEQYF.

This clonotype was seen ten or more times. The J gene is TRBJ2-2, the V gene TRBV24-1, with D maybe TRBD1 (5 bases). The V end lost 7 bases, the J end lost 4 bases, and 9 bases lay between the germline ends. Germline lookup yields CDR1 KGHDR and CDR2 SFDVKD. The CDR3 totals 13 residues. The CDR3 protein is CATRGTGTGELFF. DNA of the CDR3: TGTGCCACCAGAGGAACAGGCACCGGGGAGCTGTTTTTT.

This clonotype was detected ten times or more. V usage is TRBV6-2 or TRBV6-3 and J usage is TRBJ2-1, with a possible D match to TRBD1 (6 bases). Trimming took off 2 bases at V and 6 bases at J, with 14 bases between the two ends. The CDR3 contains 15 residues. Per germline, CDR1 MNHEY and CDR2 SVGEGT. The DNA for the CDR3 is TGTGCCAGCAGTTACGTTCAGGGGATAGTCAATGAGCAGTTCTTC. Translated, it gives CASSYVQGIVNEQFF.

This clonotype has at least ten counts. The chain joins TRBV20-1 to TRBJ2-7, with a weak D call TRBD2 (6 bases). The germline CDR1 and CDR2 sequences are DFQATT and SNEGSKA (reference sequence). Trimming shortened V by 5 bases and J by 2 bases, and 16 bases separated the two germline ends. The CDR3 runs to 14 residues. The CDR3 here is CSAGVGTRTYEQYF. As DNA, the CDR3 is TGCAGTGCTGGGGTCGGGACTCGTACCTACGAGCAGTACTTC.

The table lists this clonotype with many counts. V usage is TRBV24-1 and J usage is TRBJ2-2, with TRBD1 matching over 8 bases. The CDR3 loop spans 15 amino acids. V was pared by 7 bases and J by 7 bases, with 10 bases of the junction left unmatched. In germline, CDR1 is KGHDR, CDR2 SFDVKD. The CDR3 bases are TGTGCCACCAGCGCCCCGACAGGGGCGATCGGGGAGCTGTTTTTT. It is translated as CATSAPTGAIGELFF.

This clonotype has ten or more counts. This chain connects TRBV9 to TRBJ2-2, with TRBD2 matching over 9 bases. Germline V CDR1 and CDR2: SGDLS, YYNGEE. This CDR3 is built from 15 residues. The J segment lost 5 bases and the V segment lost 1 base, leaving 3 bases of the junction unmatched. CDR3 loop: CASSVQAGGTGELFF. The CDR3, as DNA: TGTGCCAGCAGCGTACAAGCGGGAGGTACCGGGGAGCTGTTTTTT.

This clonotype was seen ten or more times. The rearrangement links TRBV3-1 to TRBJ2-3, with D possibly TRBD2 on 5 matching bases. The germline CDR1 and CDR2 sequences are LGHDT and YNNKEL (reference sequence). The CDR3 is 15 amino acids. V lost 4 bases and J lost 6, with 17 bases in between. CDR3: CASSRGSYERDTQYF. CDR3 nucleotides: TGTGCCAGCAGCCGCGGGTCCTATGAAAGGGATACGCAGTATTTT.

This clonotype was counted many times. The chain carries TRBV24-1 and TRBJ1-2, with a possible D match to TRBD1 (5 bases). The V end was cut by 6 bases, the J end by 6 bases, with 16 bases between. The germline V gene has CDR1 KGHDR and CDR2 SFDVKD. This CDR3 spans 14 amino acids. The CDR3 sequence: CATSSYRDGDGYTF. CDR3 bases: TGTGCCACCAGTTCGTACCGGGACGGGGATGGCTACACCTTC.

This clonotype came up many times. The junction differs from germline at one of its ends, possibly a read error. The genes are TRBV20-1 and TRBJ2-3; tentatively, D is TRBD2 (6 bases). Germline lookup yields CDR1 DFQATT and CDR2 SNEGSKA (reference sequence). This CDR3 has 15 amino acids. The CDR3 DNA follows: TGCAGAGCTAGATTGCGGGGAATGGGCACAGATACGCAGTATTTT. This translates into CRARLRGMGTDTQYF.

This clonotype has at least ten counts. The rearrangement joins TRBV11-2 to TRBJ2-5, with D perhaps being TRBD1 or TRBD2 (5 bases each). The germline CDR1 and CDR2 sequences are SGHAT and FQNNGV. V lost 2 bases to trimming and J lost 2 bases, with 15 bases between them. This CDR3 is built from 16 residues. The DNA for the CDR3 is TGTGCCAGCAGCTTACTTGGGGGTGGTAGACAAGAGACCCAGTACTTC. Protein product: CASSLLGGGRQETQYF.

This clonotype was counted only a few times. The chain is built from TRBV20-1 and TRBJ2-7; tentatively, D is TRBD1 or TRBD2 (5 bases each). The germline V gene encodes CDR1 DFQATT and CDR2 SNEGSKA (reference sequence). The CDR3 is 16 residues long. Between the trimmed V and J ends, which lost 0 bases and 2 bases, there was a span of 17 bases. The CDR3 sequence: CSARDKGTEGPYEQYF. CDR3 bases: TGCAGTGCTAGAGATAAGGGGACGGAAGGTCCCTACGAGCAGTACTTC.

The sample holds many counts of this clonotype. The rearrangement uses TRBV7-6 and TRBJ2-7; a weak D match, TRBD1 (6 bases). CDR1 and CDR2 (germline): SGHVS, FNYEAQ. This CDR3 is 14 amino acids long. The V and J ends lost 3 bases and 1 base respectively, with 10 bases between them. In nucleotides, the CDR3 is TGTGCCAGCAGCTTTTCAGGGGATTCCTACGAGCAGTACTTC. Residues: CASSFSGDSYEQYF.

This clonotype was counted ten times or more. V is TRBV5-1 and J is TRBJ2-1; tentatively, D is TRBD1 (5 bases). The germline V gene encodes CDR1 SGHRS and CDR2 YFSETQ. The CDR3 spans 16 residues. Trimming removed 5 bases from V and 6 bases from J, with 21 bases in between. This CDR3 is CASSVDWQGASNEQFF. CDR3 coding DNA: TGCGCCAGCAGTGTCGATTGGCAGGGTGCCTCCAATGAGCAGTTCTTC.

By share, this clonotype ranks as medium-sized. This chain joins TRBV24-1 and TRBJ2-5; 8 bases are a match to TRBD1. This CDR3 has 14 residues. Germline V CDR1 and CDR2: KGHDR, SFDVKD. V lost 5 bases and J lost 4; bases outside the gene matches: 5. The CDR3 nucleotides are TGTGCCACCAGTGGTCCGACAGGGGTAGAGACCCAGTACTTC. Translated, it gives CATSGPTGVETQYF.

This clonotype was seen many times. The chain has TRBV28 and TRBJ1-5; D might be TRBD1 (6 bases). This CDR3 has 16 residues. Trimming left V 7 bases short and J 2 bases short, with 18 bases between. Germline V gives CDR1 MDHEN, CDR2 SYDVKM. CDR3 region: CASTSGTNGGNQPQHF. CDR3 coding DNA: TGTGCCAGCACCTCTGGGACAAATGGGGGCAATCAGCCCCAGCATTTT. Filled out from reference TRBV28 and TRBJ1-5, the complete variable domain reads DVKVTQSSRYLVKRTGEKVFLECVQDMDHENMFWYRQDPGLGLRLIYFSYDVKMKEKGDIPEGYSVSREKKERFSLILESASTNQTSMYLCASTSGTNGGNQPQHFGDGTRLSIL.

This clonotype was seen ten or more times. J is TRBJ2-5 and V is TRBV7-2; D is undetermined. Germline lookup yields CDR1 SGHTA and CDR2 FQGNSA. The CDR3 sequence is 15 residues long. With 1 base removed from V and 5 bases from J, the gap between germline ends came to 14 bases. The CDR3 region is CASSLGSGSRETQYF. The DNA for the CDR3 is TGTGCCAGCAGCTTAGGGTCCGGGTCGAGGGAGACCCAGTACTTC.

This clonotype was picked up many times. This chain joins TRBV29-1 and TRBJ2-1; 7 nucleotides align to TRBD2. Germline CDR1 SQVTM, CDR2 ANQGSEA. The CDR3 is 12 amino acids. V was pared by 7 bases and J by 3 bases, with 3 bases of the junction left unmatched. The CDR3 coding sequence is TGCAGCGGAGGGGACTACTACAATGAGCAGTTCTTC. Its protein is CSGGDYYNEQFF.

Many counts were recorded for this clonotype. This chain joins TRBV3-1 and TRBJ2-2; D is perhaps TRBD1 or TRBD2 (5 bases each). The germline V and J ends were trimmed by 4 bases and 0 bases, with 12 bases remaining between them. This CDR3 has 16 residues. Germline CDR1 and CDR2: LGHDT and YNNKEL (reference sequence). The CDR3 DNA reads as TGTGCCAGCAGCCCCCGAGGGGCCTCGAACACCGGGGAGCTGTTTTTT. This translates into CASSPRGASNTGELFF.

At least ten counts were recorded for this clonotype. The chain is built from TRBV20-1 and TRBJ2-4; TRBD2 is a possible D gene (6 bases). CDR1 and CDR2 from the germline V gene are DFQATT and SNEGSKA (reference sequence). This CDR3 is 11 amino acids long. V dropped 4 bases and J dropped 5 bases, with 6 bases sitting between them. The CDR3 DNA sequence: TGCAGTGCTACGGGGGAAAACATTCAGTACTTC. Amino acid sequence: CSATGENIQYF.